The sample holds a few counts of the clone carrying this T cell receptor (beta chain). Antigen specificity is unknown. Assay: immunoSEQ multiplex PCR; the TCRdb copy retains only in-frame clones and omits some. This sample has some 80,000 clones, with roughly 90% found just once. These data come from a study of graft-versus-host responses after intestinal transplantation. Broader study findings: Among circulating GvH clones, peak levels were associated with early post-transplant declines in HvG clones.

Germline V lookup: CDR1 MGHRA, CDR2 YSYEKL. The CDR3 has 14 residues. Trimming shortened V by 1 base and J by 2 bases, and 5 bases separated the two germline ends. This TCR came from a human donor who was the organ donor for an intestinal transplant. The chain has TRBV4-1 and TRBJ2-2; D is unresolved. This material consisted of unstimulated CD8+ T cells sorted from spleen or lymph node cells, taken before transplant. CDR3: CASSQVSNTGELFF. For the CDR3, the DNA is TGCGCCAGCAGCCAAGTCTCCAACACCGGGGAGCTGTTTTTT.